This TCR beta chain was documented in a study of T cells in Graves' hyperthyroidism and ophthalmopathy. Overall study: Sampling of peripheral blood happened at initial diagnosis, prior to any treatment. General study results and limits: Expanded thyroid clonotypes (above 0.001) were mostly also found in blood.

The study defined stable Graves' hyperthyroidism as no ophthalmopathy progression within 18 months. Participants, patients aged 18 to 65, had newly diagnosed hyperthyroidism with a duration under 2 months. Germline CDR1 is SNHLY and CDR2 is FYNNEI. V lost 5 bases to trimming and J lost 10 bases; unmatched junction nucleotides: 12. The CDR3 has 16 residues. Using RNA transcripts as the source, TCR beta CDR3 regions were amplified. HTBI primers were the set used in a first-round RT-PCR of the TCR CDR3. TCRdb used MiXCR to reprocess the multiplex PCR reads, holding one entry per CDR3 protein. The repertoire has around 500,000 distinct CDR3 sequences, 11% to 15% of them found once; the top ten carry 11% to 15%. Regarding this clonotype: Its antigen is not identified.

Specimen: blood. The chain recombines TRBV2 with TRBJ1-6; 9 nucleotides match TRBD1. This clonotype originated in a woman aged 40-49 years with Graves' hyperthyroidism. CDR3 DNA: TGTGCCAGCAGTCCGAATTCACAGGGGGCAAAATCACCCCTCCACTTT. It codes for CASSPNSQGAKSPLHF.